These 12 T cell receptor beta chains were all obtained from the same sample, sequenced in a study of OX40 agonist ivuxolimab in advanced cancers. Clones were read by immunoSEQ multiplex PCR, and TCRdb kept only the in-frame ones, dropping some. The repertoire consists of about 90,000 clones, with about nine tenths occurring once and the leading ten covering less than 8%. The material was CD4+ or CD8+ T cells sorted from blood, obtained in a trial of the OX40 agonist ivuxolimab. The receptors were gathered from an adult with an advanced solid tumor such as melanoma, head and neck, liver or kidney cancer.

The chain combines TRBV2 with TRBJ1-5; D unresolved. Trimming took off 2 bases at V and 0 bases at J, with 8 bases between the two ends. The CDR3 loop spans 15 amino acids. Germline CDR1 and CDR2: SNHLY and FYNNEI. CDR3: CASSEPGYSNQPQHF. CDR3 bases: TGTGCCAGCAGTGAACCGGGGTATAGCAATCAGCCCCAGCATTTT. Together with reference TRBV2 and TRBJ1-5, the CDR3 gives the full variable domain: EPEVTQTPSHQVTQMGQEVILRCVPISNHLYFYWYRQILGQKVEFLVSFYNNEISEKSEIFDDQFSVERPDGSNFTLKIRSTKLEDSAMYFCASSEPGYSNQPQHFGDGTRLSIL.

V usage is TRBV19 and J usage is TRBJ2-7; no firm D call. Trimming left V 7 bases short and J 6 bases short, with 16 bases between. Germline loops: CDR1 LNHDA, CDR2 SQIVND (reference sequence). CDR3 length equals 13 residues. This chain's CDR3 is CASKGGSVVEQYF. CDR3 nucleotides: TGTGCCAGTAAGGGTGGCAGCGTCGTCGAGCAGTACTTC.

The CDR3, as DNA: TGTGCCAGCAGCCAAGGGGGCTGGAAAGAGCAGTTCTTC. Translated, it gives CASSQGGWKEQFF. The chain carries TRBV14 and TRBJ2-1; D possibly corresponds to TRBD1 (5 bases). The germline CDR1 and CDR2 sequences are SGHDN and FVKESK. The CDR3 has 13 amino acids. Trimming cost V 1 base and J 10 bases, with 11 bases left between them.

V is TRBV29-1 and J is TRBJ2-1; possibly TRBD2 for D (5 bases). CDR1 SQVTM and CDR2 ANQGSEA come from the germline V gene. Trimming removed 0 bases at V and 3 bases at J, with 12 bases between. The CDR3 is made up of 15 amino acids. The chain's CDR3 is CSVEDPETNYNEQFF. The CDR3 DNA sequence: TGCAGCGTTGAAGATCCTGAGACTAACTACAATGAGCAGTTCTTC.

The V and J genes are TRBV19 and TRBJ2-7; D ambiguous. CDR1 and CDR2 (germline): LNHDA, SQIVND (reference sequence). Trimming left V 3 bases short and J 1 base short, with 13 bases between. The CDR3 sequence is 15 residues long. The CDR3 reads CASSMTSSRSYEQYF. CDR3 nucleotides: TGTGCCAGTAGTATGACCTCTAGTAGATCCTACGAGCAGTACTTC.

V gene TRBV9 combines with J gene TRBJ2-7; D is possibly TRBD2 (6 bases). Trimming stripped 10 bases from V and 3 bases from J, with 14 bases between. CDR3 length: 12 residues. Germline CDR1 SGDLS, CDR2 YYNGEE. The CDR3 reads CASSGVGYEQYF. In DNA form, the CDR3 reads TGTGCCTCCTCGGGGGTGGGCTACGAGCAGTACTTC.

This clone was observed a handful of times. The genes are TRBV27 and TRBJ1-5, with TRBD1 matching 8 bases. V was pared by 3 bases and J by 6 bases, with 1 base of the junction left unmatched. Germline CDR1 reads MNHEY; CDR2 reads SMNVEV (reference sequence). This CDR3 comprises 13 residues. CDR3 in amino acids: CASSFGQGQPQHF. CDR3 nucleotide sequence: TGTGCCAGCAGTTTTGGACAGGGTCAGCCCCAGCATTTT.

V gene TRBV7-3 combines with J gene TRBJ1-3, with 10 bases matching TRBD1. CDR3 length: 17 amino acids. In germline, CDR1 is SGHTA, CDR2 FQGTGA. The trim removed 5 bases at V and 0 bases at J, leaving 7 bases unmatched. The CDR3 region is CASSRTGTGVSGNTIYF. Written as DNA, the CDR3 is TGTGCCAGCAGCAGAACCGGGACAGGGGTCTCTGGAAACACCATATATTTT.

V gene TRBV7-3 combines with J gene TRBJ2-3; the match to TRBD2 covers 8 bases. Germline values: CDR1 SGHTA, CDR2 FQGTGA. Unmatched junction bases numbered 9, after V lost 4 bases and J lost 6 bases. CDR3 length equals 15 residues. CDR3 loop: CASSWLAGPGDTQYF. The CDR3 bases are TGTGCCAGCAGCTGGCTAGCGGGCCCTGGGGATACGCAGTATTTT.

V is TRBV6-6 and J is TRBJ1-1, with D tentatively TRBD1 (6 bases). The V end lost 7 bases, the J end lost 8 bases, and 14 bases lay between the germline ends. The CDR3 contains 12 residues. From germline, CDR1 is MNHNY and CDR2 SVGAGI (reference sequence). CDR3 sequence: CASNRRGSEAFF. The DNA of the CDR3 is TGTGCCAGCAACCGCAGGGGATCAGAAGCTTTCTTT.

The rearrangement links TRBV6-5 to TRBJ1-1, with 10 positions matching TRBD1. V shed 7 bases, J shed 3 bases, and the junction held 5 bases outside the gene matches. CDR1 is MNHEY and CDR2 is SVGAGI in the germline V gene. The CDR3 length is 14 residues. The CDR3 sequence is CASTGTGAYTEAFF. For the CDR3, the DNA is TGTGCCAGCACGGGGACAGGGGCATACACTGAAGCTTTCTTT.

The V gene is TRBV6-1, the J gene TRBJ2-7; 13 nucleotides align to TRBD2. Germline-derived CDR1 and CDR2 are MNHNS and SASEGT. CDR3 length: 16 residues. The V segment lost 2 bases and the J segment 5 bases; nucleotides outside the gene matches: 6. The CDR3 region has the DNA TGTGCCAGCAGTGAACGGGGGGGACTAGCGGGAAACGAGCAGTACTTC. Its protein product is CASSERGGLAGNEQYF.